This entry concerns a single T cell receptor beta chain. The sample is drawn from a study of blood T cell repertoires in COVID-19. Here immunoSEQ multiplex PCR was the method, and the copy in TCRdb shows in-frame clones only, minus some. The sample carries 300,000 or so clones, approximately 90% recorded once. Trimming pared 4 bases from V and 0 bases from J, leaving 13 bases between. CDR1 is SGHRS, CDR2 YFSETQ, per germline. The length of the CDR3 is 15 residues. This chain uses TRBV5-1 with TRBJ1-2; the D is unclear. Sequenced: peripheral blood. The TCR sequence derives from a woman between 40 and 55 years old with acute or convalescent COVID-19. CDR3 loop: CASSRSVGTNYGYTF. The CDR3 DNA is TGCGCCAGCAGCCGTAGCGTCGGAACTAACTATGGCTACACCTTC. The full variable domain, its missing parts supplied by reference TRBV5-1 and TRBJ1-2, is KAGVTQTPRYLIKTRGQQVTLSCSPISGHRSVSWYQQTPGQGLQFLFEYFSETQRNKGNFPGRFSGRQFSNSRSEMNVSTLELGDSALYLCASSRSVGTNYGYTFGSGTRLTVV.